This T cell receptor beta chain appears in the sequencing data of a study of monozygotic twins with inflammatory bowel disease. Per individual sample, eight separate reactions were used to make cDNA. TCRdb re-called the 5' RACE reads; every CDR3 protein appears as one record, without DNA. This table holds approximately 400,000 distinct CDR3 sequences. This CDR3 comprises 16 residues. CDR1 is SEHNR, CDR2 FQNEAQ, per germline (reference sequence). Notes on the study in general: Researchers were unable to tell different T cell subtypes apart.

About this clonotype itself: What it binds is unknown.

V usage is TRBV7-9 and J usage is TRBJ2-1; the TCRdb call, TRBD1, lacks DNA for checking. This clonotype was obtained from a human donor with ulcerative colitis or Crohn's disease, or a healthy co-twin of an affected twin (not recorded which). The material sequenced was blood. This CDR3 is CASSVGYGHSYNEQFF.